This T cell receptor (beta chain) was identified during a study of CD8 T cells in Susac syndrome. As concerns this clonotype: Its antigen is not identified.

V trimming: 6 bases; J trimming: 4 bases; junction bases outside the gene matches: 8. The CDR3 has 13 amino acids. Germline V gene data show CDR1 as DFQATT and CDR2 as SNEGSKA (reference sequence). The RNA input was 0.5 to 1 ug, and it was reverse transcribed with random hexamers. One entry per CDR3 protein results from TCRdb running MiXCR on the immunoSEQ multiplex PCR reads. This table has 150,000 to 180,000 distinct CDR3 sequences, around 96% appearing once. The recently defined diagnostic criteria for definite or probable disease were met by the Susac syndrome patients. TEMRA cells were FACS-enriched and CD8+ and CD4+ T cells negatively isolated. Study-level points and caveats: The authors found no clonal expansion in Susac syndrome CD4+ T cell repertoires. The study recognized that the number of individuals in its TCR sequencing and HLA analysis was relatively small.

The sequence was collected from a human donor with Susac syndrome. Material for sequencing was CD4+ T cells from PBMCs. The chain carries TRBV20-1 and TRBJ2-7; 8 bases fit TRBD2. The chain's CDR3 is CSASAGESYEQYF. As DNA, the CDR3 is TGCAGTGCCTCAGCGGGGGAGAGTTACGAGCAGTACTTC.